This TCR beta chain was captured by sequencing in a study of radiotherapy plus CTLA-4 blockade in lung cancer. Study-wide points: Early blood T cell clone dynamics reportedly forecast response best, with interferon-beta.

Patients with chemo-refractory metastatic non-small-cell lung cancer received focal radiation plus CTLA-4 blockade with ipilimumab. The data were produced by immunoSEQ multiplex PCR, yet TCRdb's version contains in-frame clones alone and is incomplete. The data contain tens of thousands of clones, 60% to 80% of them singletons. A note on this clone: The antigen remains undetermined.

The CDR3 has 16 amino acids. The germline CDR1 and CDR2 sequences are SGHAT and FQNNGV. The V and J ends lost 1 base and 1 base, in that order; junction bases with no gene match: 2. The source was peripheral blood, collected from a patient treated with radiotherapy plus ipilimumab. The chain is built from TRBV11-2 and TRBJ2-3; 10 positions match TRBD2. The receptor was isolated from a human donor with non-small cell lung cancer who had stable disease on radiotherapy plus ipilimumab. The CDR3 protein is CASSLGAGGRTDTQYF. The CDR3 nucleotides read TGTGCCAGCAGCTTAGGAGCGGGGGGGCGCACAGATACGCAGTATTTT.